This is a list of T cell receptor beta chains from one sample in a study of blood T cell repertoires in COVID-19. TCRdb's copy holds only in-frame clones and misses some; the assay was immunoSEQ multiplex PCR. The data show a few hundred thousand clones, 80% to 90% seen once. Sequencing used peripheral blood. The origin of the receptors is a man in his 60s with acute or convalescent COVID-19. Each CDR3 is given with its conserved first and last residue. D genes are given only for firm matches. Clone size is not always given. Where it is, it says once, few, many or a class for expanded clones.

clone_size	d_call	v_call	j_call	cdr3_aa	cdr3_nt
.	TRBD1	TRBV28	TRBJ1-4	CASHSGGSNEKLFF	TGTGCCAGCCATTCAGGGGGCAGTAATGAAAAACTGTTTTTT
.	.	TRBV9	TRBJ2-7	CASTSGISGYEQYF	TGTGCCAGCACGAGTGGGATTAGCGGCTACGAGCAGTACTTC
.	.	TRBV27	TRBJ2-2	CASSMYFDSSYTGELFF	TGTGCCAGCAGCATGTATTTCGACAGCTCTTACACCGGGGAGCTGTTTTTT
.	.	TRBV4-1	TRBJ1-1	CASSPSTANTEAFF	TGCGCCAGCAGCCCTTCGACTGCAAACACTGAAGCTTTCTTT
.	TRBD2	TRBV7-3	TRBJ2-1	CASSPEREGLDEQFF	TGTGCCAGCAGCCCAGAGCGGGAGGGCCTAGATGAGCAGTTCTTC
.	TRBD1	TRBV18	TRBJ1-5	CASSPGQSNQPQHF	TGTGCCAGCTCACCGGGACAGAGCAATCAGCCCCAGCATTTT
few	.	TRBV11-2	TRBJ2-2	CASWQGNTGELFF	TGTGCCAGCTGGCAGGGGAACACCGGGGAGCTGTTTTTT
.	.	TRBV4-1	TRBJ2-4	CASSHQMGPGVPKNIQYF	TGCGCCAGCAGCCACCAAATGGGGCCGGGAGTTCCCAAAAACATTCAGTACTTC
.	TRBD1	TRBV28	TRBJ2-7	CASLRTGQAYEQYF	TGTGCCAGCCTTAGGACAGGTCAGGCCTACGAGCAGTACTTC
once	.	TRBV5-1	TRBJ1-3	CASSPSGVDGNTIYF	TGCGCCAGCAGCCCCTCGGGGGTAGACGGAAACACCATATATTTT
.	.	TRBV28	TRBJ2-5	CASSISRGNEETQYF	TGTGCCAGCAGCATTAGTAGGGGTAATGAAGAGACCCAGTACTTC
few	.	TRBV11-2	TRBJ1-5	CASSSGLRNQPQHF	TGTGCCAGCAGCTCGGGACTTCGTAATCAGCCCCAGCATTTT
.	.	TRBV3-1/TRBV3-2	TRBJ2-1	CASSLGTEDGREQFF	TGTGCCAGCAGCCTGGGGACAGAGGATGGGAGGGAGCAGTTCTTC
.	.	TRBV12-5	TRBJ2-7	CASGLAPGGSYEQYF	TGTGCTAGTGGTTTGGCCCCCGGGGGATCCTACGAGCAGTACTTC
.	.	TRBV2	TRBJ1-2	CASSAGETGIYTF	TGTGCCAGCAGCGCCGGGGAAACAGGGATCTACACCTTC
.	TRBD2	TRBV9	TRBJ2-2	CASSVETGGTGELFF	TGTGCCAGCAGCGTAGAAACGGGAGGGACCGGGGAGCTGTTTTTT
few	.	TRBV3-1/TRBV3-2	TRBJ1-3	CASSLDFFSGNTIYF	TGTGCCAGCAGTCTGGACTTCTTCTCTGGAAACACCATATATTTT
.	TRBD1	TRBV5-4	TRBJ2-2	CASSKRRDRGPGELFF	TGTGCCAGCAGCAAACGCCGGGACAGGGGACCCGGGGAGCTGTTTTTT
.	TRBD1	TRBV27	TRBJ1-1	CASSTYRGNSAEAFF	TGTGCCAGCAGTACCTACAGGGGAAATAGTGCTGAAGCTTTCTTT
.	TRBD2	TRBV11-2	TRBJ2-1	CASSLDGTSGSFSYNEQFF	TGTGCCAGCAGCTTAGACGGGACTAGCGGGAGTTTCTCCTACAATGAGCAGTTCTTC
.	TRBD1	TRBV7-9	TRBJ1-5	CASSLGDRGDQPQHF	TGTGCCAGCAGCTTAGGGGACAGGGGAGATCAGCCCCAGCATTTT
.	TRBD1	TRBV27	TRBJ1-4	CASSQGATNEKLFF	TGTGCCAGCAGTCAGGGGGCAACTAATGAAAAACTGTTTTTT
.	.	TRBV10-2	TRBJ1-3	CASRRSITGNSGNTIYF	TGCGCCAGCAGACGAAGCATAACAGGAAACTCTGGAAACACCATATATTTT
once	.	TRBV2	TRBJ1-1	CASSTQGSRTEAFF	TGTGCCAGCAGTACACAGGGATCTCGTACTGAAGCTTTCTTT
.	.	TRBV10-3	TRBJ1-4	CAISESGQRGGEKLFF	TGTGCCATCAGTGAGTCAGGACAGCGAGGGGGTGAAAAACTGTTTTTT
once	.	TRBV28	TRBJ1-5	CASSILTVGNQPQHF	TGTGCCAGCAGTATACTCACAGTGGGCAATCAGCCCCAGCATTTT
.	TRBD1	TRBV19	TRBJ2-5	CASGDSQETQYF	TGTGCCAGTGGGGACAGCCAAGAGACCCAGTACTTC
few	.	TRBV7-6	TRBJ1-6	CASSPLRPGAGKNSPLHF	TGTGCCAGCAGCCCATTACGCCCTGGGGCAGGGAAAAATTCACCCCTCCACTTT
.	TRBD1	TRBV19	TRBJ1-3	CASRAGTGDLGAGNTIYF	TGTGCCAGTAGGGCCGGGACAGGGGACCTCGGCGCTGGAAACACCATATATTTT
.	.	TRBV7-6	TRBJ1-1	CASSLDFYSTEAFF	TGTGCCAGCAGCTTAGATTTTTACAGCACTGAAGCTTTCTTT
.	TRBD1	TRBV4-3	TRBJ2-7	CASSQETTGQGPYEQYF	TGCGCCAGCAGCCAAGAGACGACAGGACAGGGTCCCTACGAGCAGTACTTC
.	.	TRBV30	TRBJ1-1	CAWARGNTEAFF	TGTGCCTGGGCTCGGGGGAACACTGAAGCTTTCTTT
.	TRBD1	TRBV7-3	TRBJ2-7	CASSLSPGGYEQYF	TGTGCCAGCAGCTTAAGTCCAGGGGGCTACGAGCAGTACTTC
once	TRBD1	TRBV2	TRBJ2-5	CASRPDRGGGETQYF	TGTGCCAGCAGACCCGACAGGGGAGGCGGTGAGACCCAGTACTTC
.	.	TRBV10-3	TRBJ1-4	CAIRANEKLFF	TGTGCCATCAGAGCGAATGAAAAACTGTTTTTT
.	.	TRBV12-3/TRBV12-4	TRBJ2-7	CASSSQGRDEQYF	TGTGCCAGCAGTTCCCAGGGGCGCGACGAGCAGTACTTC
.	TRBD1	TRBV9	TRBJ1-1	CASSVTGANTEAFF	TGTGCCAGCAGCGTGACAGGGGCGAACACTGAAGCTTTCTTT
.	.	TRBV28	TRBJ1-1	CASTPAGTWLNTEAFF	TGTGCCAGCACCCCGGCCGGGACATGGTTAAACACTGAAGCTTTCTTT
.	TRBD2	TRBV6-5	TRBJ2-3	CASSYSSGRADTQYF	TGTGCCAGCAGTTACTCAAGCGGGAGGGCGGATACGCAGTATTTT
once	.	TRBV5-4	TRBJ1-6	CASSSLQGAYNSPLHF	TGTGCCAGCAGCTCCCTTCAGGGCGCCTATAATTCACCCCTCCACTTT
.	.	TRBV9	TRBJ1-1	CASSVGPRTVMNTEAFF	TGTGCCAGCAGCGTAGGTCCCCGGACAGTCATGAACACTGAAGCTTTCTTT
once	TRBD1	TRBV28	TRBJ1-2	CASRPQGPGYTF	TGTGCCAGCAGACCACAGGGGCCCGGCTACACCTTC
.	TRBD2	TRBV10-3	TRBJ2-2	CAMRASGRMNTGELFF	TGTGCCATGAGGGCTAGCGGGAGGATGAACACCGGGGAGCTGTTTTTT
few	TRBD1	TRBV7-3	TRBJ2-7	CASSSQGAYEQYF	TGTGCCAGCAGCTCACAGGGGGCCTACGAGCAGTACTTC
.	.	TRBV7-2	TRBJ1-2	CASSLDRTNYGYTF	TGTGCCAGCAGCTTAGACAGGACTAACTATGGCTACACCTTC
.	TRBD1	TRBV19	TRBJ1-1	CASSSQGGGQTEAFF	TGTGCCAGTAGTTCACAGGGGGGAGGTCAAACTGAAGCTTTCTTT
.	.	TRBV9	TRBJ1-5	CASSVGGDAVDQPQHF	TGTGCCAGCAGCGTAGGTGGAGACGCAGTTGATCAGCCCCAGCATTTT
.	TRBD2	TRBV29-1	TRBJ2-3	CSVVPSGKPDTQYF	TGCAGCGTTGTCCCTAGCGGGAAACCAGATACGCAGTATTTT
.	TRBD2	TRBV9	TRBJ2-3	CASSPRGGTSGFTDTQYF	TGTGCCAGCAGCCCCCGTGGGGGGACTAGCGGTTTCACAGATACGCAGTATTTT
once	.	TRBV15	TRBJ1-5	CATSRLYGQGDNQPQHF	TGTGCCACCAGCAGACTCTACGGGCAGGGCGACAATCAGCCCCAGCATTTT
.	TRBD2	TRBV27	TRBJ2-7	CASSYSGRSPYEQYF	TGTGCCAGCAGCTACAGCGGGAGGTCCCCCTACGAGCAGTACTTC
.	TRBD1	TRBV18	TRBJ1-2	CASSPSSTGGNYGYTF	TGTGCCAGCTCACCTTCGTCGACAGGGGGGAACTATGGCTACACCTTC
.	TRBD2	TRBV11-1	TRBJ2-1	CASSLATLGAGDYNEQFF	TGTGCCAGCAGCTTAGCCACCCTTGGAGCGGGGGACTACAATGAGCAGTTCTTC
once	.	TRBV7-3	TRBJ2-7	CASSPMGGLPYEQYF	TGTGCCAGCAGCCCGATGGGGGGACTCCCATACGAGCAGTACTTC
.	.	TRBV7-9	TRBJ1-1	CASSTAGNTEAFF	TGTGCCAGCAGCACGGCAGGGAACACTGAAGCTTTCTTT
once	.	TRBV11-3	TRBJ2-2	CASSQYTSESGELFF	TGTGCCAGCAGCCAATACACCTCGGAGTCCGGGGAGCTGTTTTTT
few	TRBD2	TRBV6-4	TRBJ2-1	CASNVDSGRALSEQFF	TGTGCCAGCAACGTCGATAGCGGGAGGGCCCTCAGTGAGCAGTTCTTC
.	TRBD1	TRBV6-6	TRBJ1-2	CAVQRGTGEGGYTF	TGTGCCGTCCAACGGGGCACAGGGGAAGGGGGCTACACCTTC
.	TRBD1	TRBV10-3	TRBJ2-5	CAISELGQGIQETQYF	TGTGCCATCAGTGAGTTGGGACAGGGAATACAAGAGACCCAGTACTTC